This T cell receptor (beta chain) originates from a study of CD8 T cells in Susac syndrome. Whole-study results and caveats: Individuals included in the TCR sequencing and HLA analysis were acknowledged by the study to be relatively few in number.

TEMRA cells were FACS-enriched, while CD8+ and CD4+ T cells were negatively isolated. Reverse transcription of roughly 0.5 to 1 ug RNA was carried out with random hexamers. MiXCR, run by TCRdb on the immunoSEQ multiplex PCR reads, gives a single entry per CDR3 protein. Of 200,000 to 250,000 distinct CDR3 sequences listed, over 90% are singletons. On this clonotype: Its matching antigen is unknown.

V was pared by 0 bases and J by 2 bases, with 4 bases of the junction left unmatched. CDR3 length: 16 residues. Germline V gene lookup returns CDR1 SGHRS and CDR2 YFSETQ. The chain recombines TRBV5-1 with TRBJ2-3; 9 bases map to TRBD1. The sequencing sample was made of CD4+ T cells from PBMCs. The receptor was isolated from a human donor with multiple sclerosis. The CDR3 sequence is CASSLVGTGITDTQYF. Written as DNA, the CDR3 is TGCGCCAGCAGCTTGGTTGGGACAGGGATCACAGATACGCAGTATTTT.